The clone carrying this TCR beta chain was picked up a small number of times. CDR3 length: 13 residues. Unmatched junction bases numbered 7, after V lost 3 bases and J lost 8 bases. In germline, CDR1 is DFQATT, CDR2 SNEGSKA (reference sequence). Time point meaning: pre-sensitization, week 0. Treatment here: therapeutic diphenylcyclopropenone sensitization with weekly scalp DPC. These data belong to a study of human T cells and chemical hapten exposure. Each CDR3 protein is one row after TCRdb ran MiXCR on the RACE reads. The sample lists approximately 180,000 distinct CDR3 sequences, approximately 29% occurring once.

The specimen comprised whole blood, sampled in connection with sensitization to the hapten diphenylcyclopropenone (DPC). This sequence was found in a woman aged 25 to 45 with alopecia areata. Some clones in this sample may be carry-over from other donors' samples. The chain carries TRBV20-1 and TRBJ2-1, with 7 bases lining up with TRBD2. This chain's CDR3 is CSARGGWQHEQFF. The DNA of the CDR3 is TGCAGTGCTAGGGGGGGGTGGCAGCATGAGCAGTTCTTC.